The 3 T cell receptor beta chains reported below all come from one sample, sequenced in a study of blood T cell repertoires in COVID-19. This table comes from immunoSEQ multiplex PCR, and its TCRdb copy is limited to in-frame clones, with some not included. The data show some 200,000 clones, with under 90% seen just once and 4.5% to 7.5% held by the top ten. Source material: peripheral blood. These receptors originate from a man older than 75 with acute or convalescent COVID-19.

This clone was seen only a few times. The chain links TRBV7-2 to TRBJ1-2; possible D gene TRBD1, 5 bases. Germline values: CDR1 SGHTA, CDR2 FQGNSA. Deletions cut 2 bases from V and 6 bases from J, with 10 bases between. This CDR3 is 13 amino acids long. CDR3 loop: CASSLYRSDGYTF. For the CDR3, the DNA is TGTGCCAGCAGCTTATACAGGTCGGATGGCTACACCTTC.

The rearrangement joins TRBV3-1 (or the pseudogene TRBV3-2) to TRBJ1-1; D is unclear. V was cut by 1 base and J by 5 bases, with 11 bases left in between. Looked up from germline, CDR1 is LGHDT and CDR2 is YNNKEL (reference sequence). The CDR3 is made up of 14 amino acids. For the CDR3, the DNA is TGTGCCAGCAGCCAAGCTTCGGGAAGAACTGAAGCTTTCTTT. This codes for CASSQASGRTEAFF.

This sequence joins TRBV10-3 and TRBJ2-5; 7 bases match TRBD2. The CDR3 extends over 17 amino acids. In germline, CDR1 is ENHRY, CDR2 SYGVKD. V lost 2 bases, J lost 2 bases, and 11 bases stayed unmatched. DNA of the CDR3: TGTGCCATCAGTGAGAATGGGGTTCTAGCGGCGCAAGAGACCCAGTACTTC. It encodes CAISENGVLAAQETQYF.